The clone carrying this T cell receptor (beta chain) turned up a few times. Its specificity is unknown. The source of the sample is a study of T-cell reconstitution after alpha-beta-depleted transplantation in children. Study observations and caveats: Diversity of TCRbeta at day 60 was high in some patients, arising from surviving recipient T cells and thymic progenitors. Several hundred expanded graft clones reportedly gave rise to the alpha-beta T cells present about two months after transplant. Newly produced T cells mostly accounted for T-cell counts and diversity one year post-transplant.

Germline CDR1 is SGHAT and CDR2 is FQNNGV. Trimming cost V 1 base and J 5 bases; bases outside gene matches: 9. The CDR3 sequence is 16 residues long. Unique molecular identifiers were incorporated into the prepared TCRbeta library. TCRdb reprocessed the PCR reads via MiXCR and lists one record per CDR3 protein. The table lists 530,000 or so distinct CDR3 sequences, over 20% of them singletons. The sequence was obtained from a boy younger than two with Wiskott-Aldrich syndrome, due to receive a stem cell transplant. Here the sequenced sample was PBMCs, taken before TCRalphabeta/CD19-depleted stem cell transplant. V and J are TRBV11-2 and TRBJ2-5; 8 nucleotides line up with TRBD1. In nucleotides, the CDR3 is TGTGCCAGCAGCTTAGCCCGGACAGGGACCCGCGAGACCCAGTACTTC. Translating it yields CASSLARTGTRETQYF.